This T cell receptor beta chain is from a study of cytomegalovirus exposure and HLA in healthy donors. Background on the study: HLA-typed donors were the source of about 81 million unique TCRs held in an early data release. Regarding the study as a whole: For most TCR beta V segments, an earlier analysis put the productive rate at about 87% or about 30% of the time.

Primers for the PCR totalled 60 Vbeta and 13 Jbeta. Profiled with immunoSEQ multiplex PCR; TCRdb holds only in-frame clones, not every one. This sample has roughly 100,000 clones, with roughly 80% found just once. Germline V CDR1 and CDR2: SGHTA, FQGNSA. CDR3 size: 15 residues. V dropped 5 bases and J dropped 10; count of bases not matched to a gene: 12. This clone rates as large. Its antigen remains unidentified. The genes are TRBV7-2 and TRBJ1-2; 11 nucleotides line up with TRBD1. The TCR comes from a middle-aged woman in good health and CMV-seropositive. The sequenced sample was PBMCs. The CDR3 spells CASSTRTGGSAFYTF. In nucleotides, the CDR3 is TGTGCCAGCAGCACTCGGACAGGGGGCTCGGCTTTCTACACCTTC.